These T cell receptor beta chains were read from a single sample in a study of OX40 agonist ivuxolimab in advanced cancers. This table comes from immunoSEQ multiplex PCR, and its TCRdb copy is limited to in-frame clones, with some not included. The sample lists around 31,000 clones, more than 80% occurring once. The sequencing used CD4+ or CD8+ T cells sorted from blood, collected in a trial of the OX40 agonist ivuxolimab. These receptors originate from an adult with an advanced solid tumor such as melanoma, head and neck, liver or kidney cancer. Both conserved end residues are part of each CDR3. Fields, in order: J gene, D gene, clone size, V gene, CDR3 protein, CDR3 DNA. D genes are given only for firm matches. Clone size appears in some rows only: once, few, many, or a class for an expanded clone.

TRBJ2-7	TRBD1	-	TRBV10-3	CAISDSGTGLREQYF	TGTGCCATCAGTGACTCCGGGACAGGACTACGTGAGCAGTACTTC
TRBJ2-1	TRBD2	-	TRBV28	CASRTGLAEIDEQFF	TGTGCCAGCAGAACGGGACTAGCGGAGATTGATGAGCAGTTCTTC
TRBJ2-7	-	-	TRBV6-6	CASSWTETYEQYF	TGTGCCAGCAGCTGGACCGAAACCTACGAGCAGTACTTC
TRBJ2-5	-	-	TRBV30	CALEVNFGETQYF	TGTGCCTTGGAGGTAAATTTTGGAGAGACCCAGTACTTC
TRBJ2-7	TRBD1	-	TRBV6-5	CASKRDRYEQYF	TGTGCCAGCAAACGGGACAGGTACGAGCAGTACTTC
TRBJ2-7	-	-	TRBV28	CASSLGAAYEQYF	TGTGCCAGCAGTTTAGGGGCTGCCTACGAGCAGTACTTC
TRBJ1-1	-	-	TRBV5-6	CASSMGLRNTEAFF	TGTGCCAGCAGCATGGGTCTAAGGAACACTGAAGCTTTCTTT
TRBJ2-7	-	-	TRBV5-1	CASSSYWSSYEQYF	TGCGCCAGCAGCTCCTACTGGAGCTCCTACGAGCAGTACTTC
TRBJ2-3	TRBD2	-	TRBV5-1	CASSFSGMGADTQYF	TGCGCCAGCAGCTTTAGCGGGATGGGGGCAGATACGCAGTATTTT
TRBJ2-2	-	-	TRBV11-3	CASSLDDGSSSNTGELFF	TGTGCCAGCAGCTTAGATGACGGATCAAGCTCCAACACCGGGGAGCTGTTTTTT
TRBJ2-3	TRBD2	once	TRBV27	CASRSTSGGSNTQYF	TGTGCCAGCAGGTCGACTAGCGGGGGCTCTAATACGCAGTATTTT
TRBJ1-5	-	-	TRBV2	CASSEETGGNQPQHF	TGTGCCAGCAGTGAAGAAACGGGGGGGAATCAGCCCCAGCATTTT